This note documents a single TCR beta chain sequence. The CDR3 spans 14 residues. CDR1 SQVTM and CDR2 ANQGSEA come from the germline V gene. With V trimmed by 3 bases and J by 4 bases, 9 bases remained unmatched. This sample is part of a study of blood T cell repertoires in COVID-19. Background on the study: The United States, Italy and Spain provided the acute and convalescent COVID-19 samples. T cells, B-cell-depleted T cells, or PBMCs supplied cDNA or gDNA.

In the authors' methods: Cell counts per sample came from amplifying reference gene primers. Sequencing was performed with immunoSEQ multiplex PCR; in TCRdb, only in-frame clones are kept and a portion is missing. The V and J calls and clone size are taken from that table; D and trimming were inferred from the DNA. The repertoire consists of fewer than 250,000 clones, with approximately 80% occurring once and the leading ten covering over 10%. The specimen was peripheral blood. The sequence was obtained from a woman in her forties or fifties with acute or convalescent COVID-19. The rearrangement uses TRBV29-1 and TRBJ2-7; 7 bases agree with TRBD1. The chain's CDR3 is CSVEIARGRYEQYF. The DNA for the CDR3 is TGCAGCGTTGAGATTGCAAGGGGGCGGTACGAGCAGTACTTC.